The subject of this entry is one T cell receptor (beta chain). The clone's antigen remains unknown. Base qualities are not recorded, but no much larger clone differs from it by a single base. Each collaborating institution followed its own protocols to collect whole blood in K2EDTA tubes. Collaborator samples were shipped for TCRbeta analysis as frozen whole blood, isolated PBMCs, or DNA extracted from either sample type. The immunoSEQ Assay, a bias-controlled multiplex PCR, was used to amplify TCRbeta CDR3 regions from genomic DNA. The published analysis was carried out like this. Nucleated cell counts per sample were estimated from amplification of reference gene primers within the assay. To quantify the absolute abundance of each unique TCRbeta CDR3 rearrangement, sequence reads were collapsed and filtered. For each sample, productive Simpson clonality was calculated as the square root of Simpson's diversity index over productive rearrangements. Sourced from immuneACCESS, this table was stored by TCRdb with only in-frame sequences that have V and J called. A share of the clones is absent; for the studies checked, an unresolved V gene accounts for under half, and the remainder has no known explanation. That table supplies the V and J calls and clone size; D and trimming were determined from the DNA. Here the sample has approximately 97,000 clones; about 87% occur a single time. Jointly, the top ten make up about 3% of the sample.

This sample was taken from a study of blood T cell repertoires in COVID-19 (TCRdb year 2020). In terms of the full investigation: The collaborator samples originated in the United States, Italy and Spain and spanned the acute and convalescent phases of COVID-19. The material from the prospective study consisted of cDNA or gDNA derived from T cells, B-cell-depleted T cells, or PBMCs. The dataset comprised deeply sampled blood TCRbeta repertoires from subjects exposed to, actively infected with, or recovered from COVID-19. The repertoires were released in a freely available public database meant as a resource for research on the immune response to SARS-CoV-2. The samples were drawn from two sources: the first 160 participants of the ongoing ImmuneRACE study, and fewer than 1,500 subjects contributed by 6 global collaborators. Sample metadata almost always included a de-identified subject ID, COVID-19 status, age in years and sex. Where available, HLA class I and class II types were obtained from metadata supplied by the sample provider rather than from assay-based typing. The paper as a whole reports these results and caveats: How much clinical and demographic metadata was included differed by source and by participant, and the metadata was provided uncurated.

The CDR3 has 13 amino acids, counting the end cysteine and phenylalanine. Only CDR3 DNA is held: 39 bases, read in frame from base 1. A distance of 8 bases separates the germline ends of V and J, which lose 5 bases and 3 bases respectively. The germline V gene (reference sequence) yields LNHDA for CDR1 and SQIVND for CDR2. The rearranged segments are TRBV19 and TRBJ1-5; perhaps TRBD1 is the D gene, with 6 bases matching. The receptor comes from a man aged 50-59 years with active or convalescent COVID-19. The sample consisted of peripheral blood. The DNA sequence follows: TGTGCCAGTAGTTGGACAGACAATCAGCCCCAGCATTTT. This is translated as CASSWTDNQPQHF.